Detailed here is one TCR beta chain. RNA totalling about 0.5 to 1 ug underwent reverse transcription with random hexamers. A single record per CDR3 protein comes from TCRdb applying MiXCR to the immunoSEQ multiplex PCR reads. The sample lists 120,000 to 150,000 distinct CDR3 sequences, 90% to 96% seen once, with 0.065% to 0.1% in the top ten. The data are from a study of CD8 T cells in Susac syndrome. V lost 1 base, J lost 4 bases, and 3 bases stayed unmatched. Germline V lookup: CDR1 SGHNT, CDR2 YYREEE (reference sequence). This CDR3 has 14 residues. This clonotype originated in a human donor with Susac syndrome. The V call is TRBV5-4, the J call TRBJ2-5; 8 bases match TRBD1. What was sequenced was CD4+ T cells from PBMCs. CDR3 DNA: TGTGCCAGCAGCTTGAATGACAGGGGAGAGACCCAGTACTTC. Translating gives CASSLNDRGETQYF.